Listed here are 6 T cell receptor beta chains from one sample, sequenced in a study of blood T cell repertoires in COVID-19. The protocol was immunoSEQ multiplex PCR, while the TCRdb copy is restricted to in-frame clones and leaves out a portion. The sample comprises fewer than 110,000 clones, about 80% of which are singletons, and around 13% rests with the top ten. The material sequenced was peripheral blood. Every receptor here comes from a human donor in a cohort sampled during active or convalescent COVID-19.

The chain uses TRBV2 and TRBJ2-5, with 11 bases fitting TRBD2. V dropped 4 bases and J dropped 5; count of bases not matched to a gene: 12. Germline CDR1 reads SNHLY; CDR2 reads FYNNEI. The CDR3 is 17 amino acids. The chain's CDR3 is CASSGVAGGPAAETQYF. The CDR3 coding sequence is TGTGCCAGCAGTGGAGTAGCGGGGGGGCCGGCAGCGGAGACCCAGTACTTC. The full variable domain, in which reference TRBV2 and TRBJ2-5 provide the parts outside the CDR3, is EPEVTQTPSHQVTQMGQEVILRCVPISNHLYFYWYRQILGQKVEFLVSFYNNEISEKSEIFDDQFSVERPDGSNFTLKIRSTKLEDSAMYFCASSGVAGGPAAETQYFGPGTRLLVL.

The chain recombines TRBV14 with TRBJ1-1, with 7 bases that match TRBD1. The germline gives CDR1 SGHDN, CDR2 FVKESK. The CDR3 sequence is 15 residues long. Trimming at V came to 2 bases and at J to 3 bases, leaving 6 bases not matched to a gene. The CDR3 sequence: CASSQTGEADTEAFF. In DNA form, the CDR3 reads TGTGCCAGCAGCCAAACAGGGGAGGCGGACACTGAAGCTTTCTTT.

This chain links TRBV7-9 with TRBJ2-7, with 7 nucleotides matching TRBD2. V lost 5 bases, J lost 1 base, and 5 bases stayed unmatched. CDR1 is SEHNR and CDR2 is FQNEAQ in the germline V gene (reference sequence). This CDR3 region has 14 residues. The DNA for the CDR3 is TGTGCCAGCAGCCGTCAGGGAGGGTCCTACGAGCAGTACTTC. It encodes CASSRQGGSYEQYF.

The J gene is TRBJ1-3, the V gene TRBV7-2; TRBD1 matches at 10 bases. The CDR3 is made up of 16 amino acids. The V gene's germline CDR1 is SGHTA and CDR2 FQGNSA. V was clipped by 5 bases and J by 4 bases; unmatched bases: 8. CDR3 sequence: CASSHDRGQVGNTIYF. In DNA form, the CDR3 reads TGTGCCAGCAGCCACGACAGGGGGCAGGTGGGAAACACCATATATTTT.

The chain uses TRBV6-2 or TRBV6-3 and TRBJ2-2; 9 bases match TRBD1. J was trimmed by 2 bases and V by 5 bases; bases with no gene match: 6. The length of the CDR3 is 16 residues. Per the germline V gene, CDR1 is MNHEY and CDR2 is SVGEGT. CDR3 region: CASSTNRGLNTGELFF. The CDR3 nucleotides are TGTGCCAGCAGTACAAACAGGGGGCTTAACACCGGGGAGCTGTTTTTT.

The CDR3 reads CASSSIGLAVTDTQYF. CDR3 nucleotide sequence: TGTGCCAGCAGCTCCATCGGACTAGCGGTGACAGATACGCAGTATTTT. The rearrangement uses TRBV7-2 and TRBJ2-3; TRBD2 matches at 10 bases. Germline V gene data show CDR1 as SGHTA and CDR2 as FQGNSA. V trimming: 4 bases; J trimming: 3 bases; junction bases outside the gene matches: 7. The CDR3 sequence is 16 residues long.